The rows below give T cell receptor beta chains drawn from one sample of a study of blood T cell repertoires in COVID-19. Assay used: immunoSEQ multiplex PCR; TCRdb lists only in-frame clones, some missing. Among about 480,000 clones listed, around nine tenths were seen once. Sequenced input: PBMCs or T cells enriched from blood (not recorded which). The receptors derive from a woman aged 40 to 55 who had recovered from COVID-19. Each CDR3 is given with its conserved first and last residue. D genes are given only for firm matches. Clone size is shown for a subset of rows, as once, few, many or a class of expanded clone.

length: 15; size: NA; V: TRBV27; J: TRBJ1-2; D: TRBD1; DNA: TGTGCCAGCAGTCCCCGACAGGGTCCTAACTATGGCTACACCTTC; CDR3: CASSPRQGPNYGYTF
length: 14; size: NA; V: TRBV5-1; J: TRBJ2-7; D: TRBD1; DNA: TGCGCCAGCAGCTTAAGGCAGGGGGCAGGCGAGCAGTACTTC; CDR3: CASSLRQGAGEQYF
length: 13; size: NA; V: TRBV4-3; J: TRBJ1-2; D: NA; DNA: TGCGCCAGCAGCCAAGGGACAGCCTATGGCTACACCTTC; CDR3: CASSQGTAYGYTF
length: 15; size: NA; V: TRBV3-1/TRBV3-2; J: TRBJ1-2; D: TRBD1; DNA: TGTGCCAGCAGCCCGACAGGGGGTAGGAACTATGGCTACACCTTC; CDR3: CASSPTGGRNYGYTF
length: 17; size: NA; V: TRBV4-1; J: TRBJ2-7; D: TRBD2; DNA: TGCGCCAGCAGCCAGGCTCTTACCGGGACTAGGAGCTACGAGCAGTACTTC; CDR3: CASSQALTGTRSYEQYF
length: 13; size: NA; V: TRBV24-1; J: TRBJ1-2; D: NA; DNA: TGTGCCACCAGCACAGGGCGGAACTATGGCTACACCTTC; CDR3: CATSTGRNYGYTF
length: 16; size: NA; V: TRBV5-4; J: TRBJ1-5; D: TRBD1; DNA: TGTGCCAGCAGCTATGGGACAGGGAATAGCAATCAGCCCCAGCATTTT; CDR3: CASSYGTGNSNQPQHF
length: 15; size: NA; V: TRBV7-2; J: TRBJ1-1; D: TRBD1; DNA: TGTGCCAGCAGCTTACGGACAGGGGTGAACACTGAAGCTTTCTTT; CDR3: CASSLRTGVNTEAFF
length: 18; size: once; V: TRBV10-1; J: TRBJ2-1; D: TRBD1; DNA: TGCGCCAGCAGTGAGAGACCCGGGACAGGGGGTCACTACAATGAGCAGTTCTTC; CDR3: CASSERPGTGGHYNEQFF
length: 14; size: NA; V: TRBV11-3; J: TRBJ2-5; D: TRBD2; DNA: TGTGCCAGCAGCTTAGTAGGGAGGGAAGAGACCCAGTACTTC; CDR3: CASSLVGREETQYF
length: 14; size: NA; V: TRBV15; J: TRBJ1-1; D: NA; DNA: TGTGCCACCAGCAGAGGACAAGGGGGCACTGAAGCTTTCTTT; CDR3: CATSRGQGGTEAFF
length: 13; size: NA; V: TRBV29-1; J: TRBJ1-2; D: NA; DNA: TGCAGCGTTGGGGGGGGGCAGGGCTATGGCTACACCTTC; CDR3: CSVGGGQGYGYTF
length: 18; size: NA; V: TRBV11-2; J: TRBJ2-3; D: NA; DNA: TGTGCCAGCAGCTTAGGCAGCAAGGGGGTTTGGCCCACAGATACGCAGTATTTT; CDR3: CASSLGSKGVWPTDTQYF
length: 14; size: NA; V: TRBV5-6; J: TRBJ2-5; D: TRBD1; DNA: TGTGCCAGCAGTACTCCGGGACAGGGGGAGACCCAGTACTTC; CDR3: CASSTPGQGETQYF
length: 14; size: NA; V: TRBV7-2; J: TRBJ1-2; D: TRBD1; DNA: TGTGCCAGCAGCTTAGGGACAGGGGAGAAGGGCTACACCTTC; CDR3: CASSLGTGEKGYTF
length: 12; size: NA; V: TRBV5-1; J: TRBJ1-2; D: NA; DNA: TGCGCCAGCAGCTTTAGCAAATTGGGCTACACCTTC; CDR3: CASSFSKLGYTF
length: 16; size: many; V: TRBV3-1/TRBV3-2; J: TRBJ1-1; D: NA; DNA: TGTGCCAGCAGCCGAAAACCTAGGGAGGGTTGGACTGAAGCTTTCTTT; CDR3: CASSRKPREGWTEAFF
length: 16; size: once; V: TRBV29-1; J: TRBJ2-3; D: TRBD2; DNA: TGCAGCGTTGGGGGAAAGGGACTAGCGGAACCAGATACGCAGTATTTT; CDR3: CSVGGKGLAEPDTQYF
length: 14; size: NA; V: TRBV7-2; J: TRBJ1-3; D: NA; DNA: TGTGCCAGCAGCACGACAGGTTCTGGAAACACCATATATTTT; CDR3: CASSTTGSGNTIYF
length: 15; size: NA; V: TRBV6-2/TRBV6-3; J: TRBJ1-5; D: TRBD1; DNA: TGTGCCAGCAGCCCGACAGGGGTTACAAATCAGCCCCAGCATTTT; CDR3: CASSPTGVTNQPQHF
length: 15; size: NA; V: TRBV30; J: TRBJ2-7; D: TRBD2; DNA: TGTGCCTGGAAACTAGCGGGAGGCGGCAACTACGAGCAGTACTTC; CDR3: CAWKLAGGGNYEQYF
length: 13; size: NA; V: TRBV19; J: TRBJ1-1; D: NA; DNA: TGTGCCAGTAGTATAGACAGGGACACTGAAGCTTTCTTT; CDR3: CASSIDRDTEAFF
length: 14; size: NA; V: TRBV19; J: TRBJ2-1; D: NA; DNA: TGTGCCAGTAGTATAGATCCCAGGGCCAATGAGCAGTTCTTC; CDR3: CASSIDPRANEQFF
length: 15; size: NA; V: TRBV27; J: TRBJ2-7; D: NA; DNA: TGTGCCAGCATGTCCCCGGGTTCCCCCTCCTACGAGCAGTACTTC; CDR3: CASMSPGSPSYEQYF
length: 17; size: NA; V: TRBV13; J: TRBJ1-2; D: NA; DNA: TGTGCCAGCAGCCGTATAACGTACCTGGACAGAACGTTGGGCTACACCTTC; CDR3: CASSRITYLDRTLGYTF
length: 13; size: NA; V: TRBV3-1/TRBV3-2; J: TRBJ2-5; D: NA; DNA: TGTGCCAGCAGCCCTGGGGCCCAAGAGACCCAGTACTTC; CDR3: CASSPGAQETQYF
length: 15; size: NA; V: TRBV7-6; J: TRBJ2-7; D: TRBD1; DNA: TGTGCCAGCAGCCCTAGGGAAGACAGGGTCGACGAGCAGTACTTC; CDR3: CASSPREDRVDEQYF
length: 13; size: NA; V: TRBV7-8; J: TRBJ1-2; D: NA; DNA: TGTGCCAGCAGCTTAGGGCAGGGCCATGGCTACACCTTC; CDR3: CASSLGQGHGYTF
length: 17; size: NA; V: TRBV4-3; J: TRBJ1-4; D: TRBD1; DNA: TGCGCCAGCAGCCAAGAACCTCCGGGACAGGGAAATGAAAAACTGTTTTTT; CDR3: CASSQEPPGQGNEKLFF
length: 18; size: NA; V: TRBV24-1; J: TRBJ2-2; D: TRBD2; DNA: TGTGCCACCAGTGATCCCCAGGGCTTAGCGCCGGGGGGCGGGGAGCTGTTTTTT; CDR3: CATSDPQGLAPGGGELFF
length: 15; size: NA; V: TRBV15; J: TRBJ2-7; D: TRBD2; DNA: TGTGCCACCAGCAGAGATTTCGCGGGAGGCGGCGAGCAGTACTTC; CDR3: CATSRDFAGGGEQYF
length: 15; size: once; V: TRBV10-3; J: TRBJ2-1; D: NA; DNA: TGTGCCATCAGTGCTCAATCGCGGAAATACAATGAGCAGTTCTTC; CDR3: CAISAQSRKYNEQFF
length: 13; size: NA; V: TRBV6-5; J: TRBJ2-7; D: NA; DNA: TGTGCCAGCATTTCAGGGCGCTCCTACGAGCAGTACTTC; CDR3: CASISGRSYEQYF
length: 12; size: few; V: TRBV15; J: TRBJ1-1; D: NA; DNA: TGTGCCACCAGCAGCATGCGCTCTGAAGCTTTCTTT; CDR3: CATSSMRSEAFF
length: 14; size: NA; V: TRBV10-3; J: TRBJ2-3; D: TRBD1; DNA: TGTGCCATCAGAATGGGACAGGCCACAGATACGCAGTATTTT; CDR3: CAIRMGQATDTQYF
length: 18; size: NA; V: TRBV30; J: TRBJ2-4; D: TRBD2; DNA: TGTGCCTGGAGTGTACGTAGCGGGAGGGCCTACTCCAAAAACATTCAGTACTTC; CDR3: CAWSVRSGRAYSKNIQYF
length: 14; size: NA; V: TRBV7-9; J: TRBJ1-2; D: NA; DNA: TGTGCCAGCAGCCCAGGACAGATAATCTATGGCTACACCTTC; CDR3: CASSPGQIIYGYTF
length: 15; size: NA; V: TRBV9; J: TRBJ2-7; D: TRBD1; DNA: TGTGCCAGCAGCGTCCTCTCCGGGACAGGGTCCGAGCAGTACTTC; CDR3: CASSVLSGTGSEQYF
length: 15; size: NA; V: TRBV19; J: TRBJ1-2; D: TRBD1; DNA: TGTGCCAGTAGTACCAAGACAGGGTCTAACTATGGCTACACCTTC; CDR3: CASSTKTGSNYGYTF
length: 12; size: NA; V: TRBV6-2/TRBV6-3; J: TRBJ2-1; D: NA; DNA: TGTGCCAGCAGTCAACCCGGGACAAGGGCGTTCTTC; CDR3: CASSQPGTRAFF
length: 15; size: NA; V: TRBV7-9; J: TRBJ1-1; D: NA; DNA: TGTGCCAGCAGCTTGGGAACAGGGAGAAACACTGAAGCTTTCTTT; CDR3: CASSLGTGRNTEAFF
length: 17; size: NA; V: TRBV7-9; J: TRBJ2-3; D: TRBD2; DNA: TGTGCCAGCAGCTCCGGTAGCGGGAGGGCCGGAGGGGTTACGCAGTATTTT; CDR3: CASSSGSGRAGGVTQYF
length: 14; size: NA; V: TRBV10-3; J: TRBJ2-1; D: TRBD2; DNA: TGTGCCATCAGTGATAGCGGGAGTTACAATGAGCAGTTCTTC; CDR3: CAISDSGSYNEQFF
length: 13; size: NA; V: TRBV10-2; J: TRBJ2-7; D: NA; DNA: TGCGCCAGCGCGATTCTGGCGGCCTCCGAGCAGTACTTC; CDR3: CASAILAASEQYF
length: 16; size: NA; V: TRBV4-1; J: TRBJ2-5; D: TRBD1; DNA: TGCGCCAGCAGCCAAGGGGGACAGGGTGTTTGGGAGACCCAGTACTTC; CDR3: CASSQGGQGVWETQYF
length: 14; size: NA; V: TRBV27; J: TRBJ2-5; D: NA; DNA: TGTGCCAGCAGTCAGTCCGGACAAGGAGAGACCCAGTACTTC; CDR3: CASSQSGQGETQYF
length: 14; size: NA; V: TRBV21-1; J: TRBJ1-2; D: NA; DNA: TGTGCCAGCAGCCCCCACGGGGGGGTTATTGGCTACACCTTC; CDR3: CASSPHGGVIGYTF
length: 15; size: once; V: TRBV6-5; J: TRBJ1-5; D: TRBD1; DNA: TGTGCCAGCAGTTTTGGGACAGGGGGCAATCAGCCCCAGCATTTT; CDR3: CASSFGTGGNQPQHF
length: 14; size: NA; V: TRBV5-1; J: TRBJ1-2; D: TRBD1; DNA: TGCGCCAGTGGGGGACAGGGAACTAACTATGGCTACACCTTC; CDR3: CASGGQGTNYGYTF
length: 13; size: NA; V: TRBV6-5; J: TRBJ1-1; D: NA; DNA: TGTGCCAGCAGGGACACAGCGAACACTGAAGCTTTCTTT; CDR3: CASRDTANTEAFF
length: 14; size: NA; V: TRBV5-1; J: TRBJ1-3; D: NA; DNA: TGCGCCAGCAGCTTGGACACCTCTGGAAACACCATATATTTT; CDR3: CASSLDTSGNTIYF
length: 14; size: NA; V: TRBV3-1/TRBV3-2; J: TRBJ1-1; D: NA; DNA: TGTGCCAGCAGCCAAGGTACAGCGAACACTGAAGCTTTCTTT; CDR3: CASSQGTANTEAFF
length: 14; size: NA; V: TRBV10-1; J: TRBJ1-1; D: NA; DNA: TGCGCCAGCAGTGTTACACAGTCGAACACTGAAGCTTTCTTT; CDR3: CASSVTQSNTEAFF
length: 13; size: NA; V: TRBV10-3; J: TRBJ1-2; D: NA; DNA: TGTGCCATCACCCCCTCGGGACATTATGGCTACACCTTC; CDR3: CAITPSGHYGYTF
length: 13; size: NA; V: TRBV5-5; J: TRBJ2-1; D: TRBD2; DNA: TGTGCCAGCAGCCCGAGACTAGCCAATGAGCAGTTCTTC; CDR3: CASSPRLANEQFF
length: 13; size: NA; V: TRBV7-2; J: TRBJ1-5; D: NA; DNA: TGTGCCAGCAGCTTGGACAGAGATCAGCCCCAGCATTTT; CDR3: CASSLDRDQPQHF
length: 16; size: once; V: TRBV11-2; J: TRBJ2-2; D: NA; DNA: TGTGCCAGCAGGCTCAATCGGGGGTCGAAGACCGGGGAGCTGTTTTTT; CDR3: CASRLNRGSKTGELFF
length: 14; size: NA; V: TRBV2; J: TRBJ2-7; D: TRBD1; DNA: TGTGCCAGCAGTAACCGGGACAGAGAGTACGAGCAGTACTTC; CDR3: CASSNRDREYEQYF
length: 13; size: NA; V: TRBV6-5; J: TRBJ1-4; D: NA; DNA: TGTGCCAGCAACCAGGGGAGGGGAGGAAGGCTGTTTTTT; CDR3: CASNQGRGGRLFF
length: 15; size: NA; V: TRBV4-2; J: TRBJ2-3; D: TRBD1; DNA: TGTGCCAGCAGCCAAGCCGGGACAGGGGGAGATACGCAGTATTTT; CDR3: CASSQAGTGGDTQYF